These 28 T cell receptor beta chains were sequenced from one sample in a study of CD8+ T cells in alopecia areata. As to treatment: oral pan-JAK inhibitor, 5-10 mg twice daily. Extracted from the samples, RNA was reverse transcribed into cDNA to serve as the sequencing template. Sequencing was performed with immunoSEQ multiplex PCR; in TCRdb, only in-frame clones are kept and a portion is missing. Of about 270,000 clones in the sample, about 62% were seen once. The sample consisted of CD4+ T cells sorted from blood, taken around week 54, from a patient treated with tofacitinib. These receptors originate from a human donor with alopecia areata.

The chain couples TRBV5-6 to TRBJ2-7; D may be TRBD1 or TRBD2 (5 bases each). The V and J ends lost 5 bases and 5 bases respectively, with 8 bases between them. The CDR3 totals 11 residues. CDR1 is SGHDT and CDR2 is YYEEEE in the germline V gene. For the CDR3, the DNA is TGTGCCAGCAGTCTGGGGGACGAGCAGTACTTC. This encodes CASSLGDEQYF.

This chain joins TRBV4-3 and TRBJ2-1; D is tentatively TRBD1 or TRBD2 (6 bases each). Trimming left V 4 bases short and J 7 bases short, with 14 bases between. CDR1 is LGHNA, CDR2 YSLEER, per germline. CDR3 length: 14 amino acids. In DNA, the CDR3 is TGCGCCAGCAGCCGCATTGGGGGGCAGAATGAGCAGTTCTTC. Protein product: CASSRIGGQNEQFF.

A note on this clone: This may stem from a read error, because a much larger clone lies one nucleotide away. The chain employs TRBV5-4 and TRBJ2-5; D tentatively fits TRBD1 or TRBD2 (6 bases each). Trimming removed 3 bases at V and 7 bases at J, with 7 bases between. Germline loops: CDR1 SGHNT, CDR2 YYREEE (reference sequence). The CDR3 sequence is 11 residues long. The CDR3 protein is CASSSGATQYF. The DNA for the CDR3 is TGTGCCAGCAGCTCGGGGGCGACCCAGTACTTC.

This clone occurred a few times. The V gene is TRBV29-1, the J gene TRBJ2-7, with TRBD1 as a possible D gene (6 bases). V lost 0 bases and J lost 6, with 12 bases in between. Germline V CDR1 and CDR2: SQVTM, ANQGSEA. This CDR3 has 13 residues. CDR3 sequence (DNA): TGCAGCGTTGAAGATTGGCCAGGGGTCGAGCAGTACTTC. Protein sequence: CSVEDWPGVEQYF.

This chain links TRBV5-1 with TRBJ2-7, with 9 bases matching TRBD1. The CDR3 sequence is 14 residues long. CDR1 and CDR2 (germline): SGHRS, YFSETQ. The V segment lost 7 bases and the J segment 1 base; nucleotides outside the gene matches: 6. CDR3: CASARDRVSYEQYF. The DNA for the CDR3 is TGCGCCAGCGCGAGGGACAGGGTATCCTACGAGCAGTACTTC.

The chain is built from TRBV14 and TRBJ1-5, with D perhaps TRBD1 (5 bases). The length of the CDR3 is 13 residues. Germline CDR1 SGHDN, CDR2 FVKESK. The germline V and J ends were trimmed by 5 bases and 6 bases, with 11 bases remaining between them. CDR3 sequence reads: CASSGGRGQPQHF. The CDR3 DNA is TGTGCCAGCAGCGGGGGACGGGGTCAGCCCCAGCATTTT.

This clone was observed a handful of times. This chain connects TRBV20-1 to TRBJ2-5, with a weak D call TRBD2 (6 bases). There are 11 residues in the CDR3. The V gene's germline CDR1 is DFQATT and CDR2 SNEGSKA (reference sequence). Trimming shortened V by 7 bases and J by 5 bases, and 11 bases separated the two germline ends. In DNA form, the CDR3 reads TGCAGTGGATTCCGGGGGGAGACCCAGTACTTC. Its translation: CSGFRGETQYF.

This chain connects TRBV10-3 to TRBJ2-1; 9 positions agree with TRBD1. CDR1 and CDR2 (germline): ENHRY, SYGVKD. The CDR3 runs 14 residues. V lost 9 bases to trimming and J lost 6 bases; unmatched junction nucleotides: 9. The CDR3 sequence: CAMRPGQGVNEQFF. For the CDR3, the DNA is TGTGCCATGCGACCGGGACAGGGAGTCAATGAGCAGTTCTTC.

The rearrangement joins TRBV5-1 to TRBJ2-7; 12 positions match TRBD1. The J segment lost 6 bases and the V segment lost 6 bases, leaving 4 bases of the junction unmatched. This CDR3 is 13 amino acids long. CDR1 is SGHRS, CDR2 YFSETQ, per germline. The CDR3 region has the DNA TGCGCCAGCACCGGGACAGGGGGCTCCGAGCAGTACTTC. It yields the protein CASTGTGGSEQYF.

The rearrangement links TRBV5-1 to TRBJ2-5; 8 bases are a match to TRBD1. This CDR3 region has 15 residues. Unmatched junction bases numbered 7, after V lost 4 bases and J lost 2 bases. Germline CDR1 reads SGHRS; CDR2 reads YFSETQ. The CDR3 bases are TGCGCCAGCAGCCTGAGGACAGGGCCTCAAGAGACCCAGTACTTC. Its translation: CASSLRTGPQETQYF. Full variable domain (remainder filled in from reference TRBV5-1 and TRBJ2-5): KAGVTQTPRYLIKTRGQQVTLSCSPISGHRSVSWYQQTPGQGLQFLFEYFSETQRNKGNFPGRFSGRQFSNSRSEMNVSTLELGDSALYLCASSLRTGPQETQYFGPGTRLLVL.

The chain employs TRBV25-1 and TRBJ1-1; no reliable D call. The germline CDR1 and CDR2 sequences are MGHDK and SYGVNS. Trimming took off 8 bases at V and 0 bases at J, with 10 bases between the two ends. The CDR3 has 13 amino acids. This CDR3 is CASRTFLNTEAFF. Written as DNA, the CDR3 is TGTGCCAGCCGCACTTTTTTGAACACTGAAGCTTTCTTT.

The CDR3 DNA sequence: TGTGCCTGGAGCGCCACAGGGGGCGAGCAGTACTTC. This sequence encodes CAWSATGGEQYF. The rearrangement links TRBV30 to TRBJ2-7, with 8 positions matching TRBD1. The CDR3 loop spans 12 amino acids. CDR1 and CDR2 from the germline V gene are GTSNPN and SVGIG (reference sequence). The J segment lost 6 bases and the V segment lost 3 bases, leaving 4 bases of the junction unmatched.

This chain connects TRBV29-1 to TRBJ1-1; TRBD1 matches 7 bases. The CDR3 runs to 14 residues. Per germline, CDR1 SQVTM and CDR2 ANQGSEA. The junction had 8 bases not matched to a gene; V was cut back by 4 bases and J by 3 bases. CDR3 sequence (DNA): TGCAGCGTTGTCCTTCCAGGGGGATACACTGAAGCTTTCTTT. It is translated as CSVVLPGGYTEAFF.

The V and J genes are TRBV5-1 and TRBJ2-3; TRBD2 is a possible D gene (5 bases). Trimming removed 4 bases from V and 4 bases from J, with 13 bases in between. The CDR3 spans 14 residues. Looked up from germline, CDR1 is SGHRS and CDR2 is YFSETQ. The CDR3 reads CASSPPGSSDTQYF. The CDR3 region has the DNA TGCGCCAGCAGCCCCCCGGGAAGCTCAGATACGCAGTATTTT.

The J gene is TRBJ2-3, the V gene TRBV4-3; TRBD1 matches at 10 bases. Germline V gene lookup returns CDR1 LGHNA and CDR2 YSLEER. Germline trimming cut 1 base from V and 2 bases from J; bases unmatched to any gene: 6. The CDR3 totals 17 residues. The CDR3 here is CASSQALGQGNTDTQYF. The CDR3 DNA is TGCGCCAGCAGCCAAGCCCTGGGACAGGGGAACACAGATACGCAGTATTTT.

The chain employs TRBV29-1 and TRBJ1-1, with D maybe TRBD1 (5 bases). Germline CDR1 and CDR2: SQVTM and ANQGSEA. This CDR3 spans 14 amino acids. The germline V and J ends were trimmed by 2 bases and 3 bases, with 13 bases remaining between them. The CDR3 region has the DNA TGCAGCGTTGAACTACAGGCACGTTACACTGAAGCTTTCTTT. Translated: CSVELQARYTEAFF.

The CDR3 is CSVERANTEAFF. CDR3 bases: TGCAGCGTTGAGAGGGCAAACACTGAAGCTTTCTTT. The rearrangement joins TRBV29-1 to TRBJ1-1; D not certain. CDR1 and CDR2 from the germline V gene are SQVTM and ANQGSEA. Trimming took off 3 bases at V and 2 bases at J, with 7 bases between the two ends. The CDR3 spans 12 residues.

This chain joins TRBV19 and TRBJ2-5, with D uncertain. CDR3 size: 13 residues. The V end was cut by 4 bases, the J end by 5 bases, with 11 bases between. Germline-derived CDR1 and CDR2 are LNHDA and SQIVND (reference sequence). The CDR3 nucleotides are TGTGCCAGTAGTAAGGATTCCTCGGAGACCCAGTACTTC. This codes for CASSKDSSETQYF.

CDR3 coding DNA: TGTGCCAGCAGCTTAGCGGGGGCTGTAGAGACCCAGTACTTC. Residues: CASSLAGAVETQYF. The rearrangement joins TRBV5-4 to TRBJ2-5; TRBD2 agrees at 8 bases. The length of the CDR3 is 14 residues. The germline CDR1 and CDR2 sequences are SGHNT and YYREEE (reference sequence). Trimming at V came to 2 bases and at J to 4 bases, leaving 4 bases not matched to a gene. Full variable domain (outside the CDR3, taken from reference TRBV5-4 and TRBJ2-5): ETGVTQSPTHLIKTRGQQVTLRCSSQSGHNTVSWYQQALGQGPQFIFQYYREEENGRGNFPPRFSGLQFPNYSSELNVNALELDDSALYLCASSLAGAVETQYFGPGTRLLVL.

The genes are TRBV27 and TRBJ1-5; 8 nucleotides align to TRBD1. There are 13 residues in the CDR3. The V and J ends lost 8 bases and 9 bases, in that order; junction bases with no gene match: 9. CDR1 and CDR2 from the germline V gene are MNHEY and SMNVEV (reference sequence). The DNA for the CDR3 is TGTGCCAGCTCGACAGGGGCCGGGCGGCCCCAGCATTTT. It is translated as CASSTGAGRPQHF.

The rearrangement joins TRBV2 to TRBJ2-3; D uncertain. The CDR3 covers 15 residues. CDR1 and CDR2 (germline): SNHLY, FYNNEI. V was trimmed by 4 bases and J by 5 bases, leaving 16 bases between them. The chain's CDR3 is CASSASFQPGDTQYF. In DNA, the CDR3 is TGTGCCAGCAGTGCTTCTTTCCAACCAGGAGATACGCAGTATTTT.

J is TRBJ1-6 and V is TRBV30; tentatively, D is TRBD1 (5 bases). Between the trimmed V and J ends, which lost 3 bases and 5 bases, there was a span of 8 bases. CDR3 length: 13 residues. Germline loops: CDR1 GTSNPN, CDR2 SVGIG (reference sequence). CDR3 protein: CAWRQDDNSPLHF. The CDR3, as DNA: TGTGCCTGGAGACAGGATGATAATTCACCCCTCCACTTT.

This chain links TRBV30 with TRBJ1-6, with 9 nucleotides matching TRBD1. The CDR3 contains 15 residues. Germline V gene sequence: CDR1 GTSNPN, CDR2 SVGIG (reference sequence). Losses at the gene ends were 1 base for V and 10 bases for J; bases not matched to a gene: 8. CDR3 coding DNA: TGTGCCTGGAGTGGTACCGGGACAGGGTACTCACCCCTCCACTTT. It yields the protein CAWSGTGTGYSPLHF.

The rearrangement joins TRBV5-1 to TRBJ2-5; TRBD1 matches 10 bases. The germline V gene encodes CDR1 SGHRS and CDR2 YFSETQ. The CDR3 has 15 residues. V was clipped by 1 base and J by 5 bases; unmatched bases: 5. The CDR3 sequence: CASSLPGTGVETQYF. CDR3 in DNA: TGCGCCAGCAGCTTGCCCGGGACAGGGGTGGAGACCCAGTACTTC.

This clone was detected a few times. The J gene is TRBJ2-3, the V gene TRBV30; the D is unclear. This CDR3 has 14 amino acids. Germline loops: CDR1 GTSNPN, CDR2 SVGIG (reference sequence). Trimming pared 0 bases from V and 4 bases from J, leaving 11 bases between. For the CDR3, the DNA is TGTGCCTGGAGTGTAGGGCTAGGGTCAGATACGCAGTATTTT. Protein product: CAWSVGLGSDTQYF.

This chain uses TRBV5-4 with TRBJ2-7; 12 positions agree with TRBD1. Germline CDR1 is SGHNT and CDR2 is YYREEE (reference sequence). V gave up 4 bases and J gave up 3 bases; unmatched junction bases: 8. There are 16 residues in the CDR3. The CDR3 DNA sequence: TGTGCCAGCAGCCGTCGGGACAGGGGGCTCTTCTACGAGCAGTACTTC. It translates to CASSRRDRGLFYEQYF.

Notes on this clone: Other DNA sequences in the same sample also yield this CDR3. The chain combines TRBV30 with TRBJ2-7; TRBD2 is a possible D gene (5 bases). In germline, CDR1 is GTSNPN, CDR2 SVGIG (reference sequence). This CDR3 contains 12 residues. V lost 0 bases and J 3 bases, leaving 6 bases between the germline ends. CDR3 region: CAWSVGGYEQYF. In DNA, the CDR3 is TGTGCCTGGAGTGTAGGAGGCTACGAGCAGTACTTC.

The chain links TRBV6-5 to TRBJ1-6, with 9 bases that match TRBD1. V lost 6 bases and J lost 10; bases outside the gene matches: 7. This CDR3 spans 14 amino acids. Germline CDR1 is MNHEY and CDR2 is SVGAGI. CDR3 nucleotides: TGTGCCAGCAGACAGGGACAGGGAGGCTCACCCCTCCACTTT. This gives the protein CASRQGQGGSPLHF.